This T cell receptor (beta chain) was obtained from a study of cytomegalovirus exposure and HLA in healthy donors. Study-wide results and caveats: A missense DCLRE1C variant was associated with V- and J-gene trimming of TCR beta chains in a later analysis, and an independent cohort replicated the association.

In the PCR, 60 Vbeta and 13 Jbeta primers were used. Libraries were prepared by immunoSEQ multiplex PCR; TCRdb keeps only in-frame clonotypes and omits some of them. The data contain 100,000 to 150,000 clones, roughly four fifths of them singletons. Of note for this clone: Its antigen is undetermined.

V was trimmed by 1 base and J by 6 bases, leaving 10 bases between them. Germline-derived CDR1 and CDR2 are LGHNA and YNFKEQ. The CDR3 covers 13 residues. The receptor was derived from a middle-aged woman in good health and CMV-seropositive. V and J are TRBV4-2 and TRBJ2-7, with D possibly being TRBD1 (5 bases). The sequenced sample consisted of PBMCs. CDR3 in amino acids: CASSQGGFSEQYF. The CDR3 DNA reads as TGTGCCAGCAGCCAAGGGGGCTTCTCCGAGCAGTACTTC.